The rows below give T cell receptor beta chains drawn from one sample of a study of blood T cells in healthy people across ages. TCRdb analysed the 5' RACE reads with MiXCR anew, one entry per CDR3 protein. The table has 780,000 or so distinct CDR3 sequences, 20% to 25% seen once; the top ten hold 3% to 4.5%. These sequences were also reported in another study, on T cells of mothers and their children.

The sample was blood. These receptors all stem from a boy aged 5-17 years in good health. Each CDR3 is given with its conserved first and last residue. Each record gives: J gene, V gene, D gene, clone size, CDR3 protein, CDR3 DNA. A D gene is named only where the DNA matches it firmly. Not all rows give a size; the values are once, few, many and, for expanded clones, a class.

>TRBJ2-7|TRBV20-1|TRBD1|few
CSARGTGGYEQYF
TGCAGTGCTAGAGGGACAGGGGGCTACGAGCAGTACTTC
>TRBJ1-2|TRBV5-6|NA|NA
CASSPGGRPLGYTF
TGTGCCAGCAGCCCGGGGGGGAGGCCCCTCGGCTACACCTTC
>TRBJ2-5|TRBV5-1|NA|NA
CASRDIIGETQYF
TGCGCCAGCAGGGATATAATCGGGGAGACCCAGTACTTC
>TRBJ2-1|TRBV7-8|TRBD2|NA
CASSVGLVLYNEQFF
TGTGCCAGCAGCGTCGGACTAGTACTTTACAATGAGCAGTTCTTC
>TRBJ2-1|TRBV7-9|NA|few
CASSLSGGFEQFF
TGTGCCAGCAGCTTATCTGGGGGCTTTGAGCAGTTCTTC
>TRBJ2-5|TRBV3-1|TRBD2|few
CASSQAKREGETQYF
TGTGCCAGCAGCCAAGCGAAGCGGGAGGGGGAGACCCAGTACTTC
>TRBJ1-5|TRBV15|TRBD1|few
CATSRLVRTGDDQPQHF
TGTGCCACCAGCAGACTTGTACGGACAGGGGATGATCAGCCCCAGCATTTT
>TRBJ2-7|TRBV4-3|TRBD2|NA
CASSQGPSRREMIYEQYF
TGCGCCAGCAGCCAGGGGCCCAGTCGGCGGGAGATGATCTACGAGCAGTACTTC
>TRBJ1-2|TRBV20-1|TRBD1|NA
CSALTGDYNYGYTF
TGCAGTGCACTTACAGGGGACTACAACTATGGCTACACCTTC
>TRBJ2-3|TRBV25-1|TRBD2|few
CASSELGGGTDTQYF
TGTGCCAGCAGTGAATTGGGGGGGGGCACAGATACGCAGTATTTT
>TRBJ2-2|TRBV6-6|NA|NA
CASSADWGDTGELFF
TGTGCCAGCAGTGCCGACTGGGGGGACACCGGGGAGCTGTTTTTT
>TRBJ2-5|TRBV7-9|TRBD1|few
CASSSNRDRRQETQYF
TGTGCCAGCAGCTCGAACCGGGACAGGCGACAAGAGACCCAGTACTTC
>TRBJ1-4|TRBV5-1|NA|few
CASSIRDSNEKLFF
TGCGCCAGCAGCATACGGGATTCTAATGAAAAACTGTTTTTT
>TRBJ1-1|TRBV10-3|NA|NA
CAISDKGMDTEAFF
TGTGCCATCAGTGATAAGGGCATGGACACTGAAGCTTTCTTT
>TRBJ2-3|TRBV15|TRBD2|few
CATSRLAGQPDTQYF
TGTGCCACCAGCCGACTAGCGGGGCAACCAGATACGCAGTATTTT
>TRBJ2-7|TRBV7-2|NA|NA
CARSAYPQSSYEQYF
TGTGCCCGCAGCGCCTACCCCCAGAGCTCCTACGAGCAGTACTTC
>TRBJ2-5|TRBV20-1|TRBD1|NA
CSARDSDRGLGETQYF
TGCAGTGCTAGAGATTCGGACAGGGGGCTCGGAGAGACCCAGTACTTC
>TRBJ1-2|TRBV29-1|NA|few
CSVGPGGYTF
TGCAGCGTTGGACCGGGCGGCTACACCTTC
>TRBJ1-6|TRBV28|NA|once
CASSIGGFNSPLHF
TGTGCCAGCAGTATTGGAGGGTTTAATTCACCCCTCCACTTT
>TRBJ2-5|TRBV7-2|NA|many
CASSLNIPVGGETQYF
TGTGCCAGCAGCTTAAACATCCCCGTAGGAGGAGAGACCCAGTACTTC
>TRBJ2-1|TRBV6-2/TRBV6-3|TRBD1|few
CASSLARDRSSYNEQFF
TGTGCCAGCAGTTTGGCACGGGACAGAAGCTCCTACAATGAGCAGTTCTTC
>TRBJ1-1|TRBV12-3/TRBV12-4|NA|NA
CASMGGTVNTEAFF
TGTGCCAGCATGGGTGGGACGGTGAACACTGAAGCTTTCTTT
>TRBJ2-7|TRBV20-1|TRBD2|NA
CSARDTSGSYEQYF
TGCAGTGCTAGAGACACTAGCGGGTCCTACGAGCAGTACTTC
>TRBJ2-5|TRBV10-3|TRBD2|few
CAISESRTSGGQETQYF
TGTGCCATCAGTGAGTCGAGGACTAGCGGCGGACAAGAGACCCAGTACTTC
>TRBJ1-1|TRBV11-2|TRBD1|NA
CASSLAIGQALF
TGTGCCAGCAGCTTAGCGATCGGACAGGCTCTTTTT
>TRBJ2-7|TRBV20-1|NA|NA
CSADGYEQYF
TGCAGTGCTGACGGCTACGAGCAGTACTTC
>TRBJ1-1|TRBV6-2/TRBV6-3|TRBD1|once
CASSVGTGRPDTEAFF
TGTGCCAGCAGTGTCGGGACAGGGAGACCGGACACTGAAGCTTTCTTT
>TRBJ2-5|TRBV7-9|NA|few
CARTTDRLKETQYF
TGTGCCAGGACTACAGACAGGCTAAAAGAGACCCAGTACTTC